This TCR beta chain was captured in a study of blood T cell repertoires in COVID-19. V lost 4 bases and J lost 5; bases outside the gene matches: 6. CDR1 and CDR2 from the germline V gene are SNHLY and FYNNEI. The CDR3 runs 15 residues. Libraries were prepared by immunoSEQ multiplex PCR; TCRdb keeps only in-frame clonotypes and omits some of them. This sample has about 120,000 clones, with roughly 83% found just once. The receptor was isolated from a woman older than 75 with acute or convalescent COVID-19. Sequenced: peripheral blood. The rearrangement uses TRBV2 and TRBJ2-3; 10 bases map to TRBD1. The CDR3 nucleotides read TGTGCCAGCAGTGCGGGACAGGGGTATATAGATACGCAGTATTTT. Protein: CASSAGQGYIDTQYF.